This T cell receptor (beta chain) was identified in a study of blood T cells in healthy people across ages. V lost 9 bases to trimming and J lost 4 bases, with 17 bases between them. The CDR3 covers 14 residues. Germline-derived CDR1 and CDR2 are MNHNY and SVGAGI (reference sequence). Combining a sample-barcoded 5' primer with a J-beta primer mix, a second PCR ran for roughly 7 to 12 cycles. TCRdb redid the calling of the 5' RACE reads with MiXCR, one entry per CDR3 protein. The table has 1.5 million to 1.9 million distinct CDR3 sequences, 42% seen once; the top ten hold under 5%. The receptor was isolated from a woman aged 18-35 years in good health. This chain links TRBV6-6 with TRBJ2-3; the D gene is possibly TRBD2 (6 bases). The sample taken for sequencing was blood. The CDR3 reads CASDRPSGADTQYF. The CDR3 DNA is TGTGCCAGTGATCGACCCTCGGGGGCAGATACGCAGTATTTT.